A single sample gave rise to the 32 T cell receptor beta chains below, sequenced in a study of T-cell memory formation after mild COVID-19. TCRdb independently ran MiXCR on the 5' RACE reads; one entry per CDR3 protein. The table includes around 320,000 distinct CDR3 sequences, roughly an eighth detected once. Sequencing was done on a sample of PBMCs or a T cell subset sorted from them (not recorded which). These receptors were obtained from a man between 18 and 29 years old who had mild COVID-19 (a few samples of this study predate the infection). Cell type and time point are not known.

This clonotype was counted only a few times. J is TRBJ2-3 and V is TRBV10-3, with 13 bases that match TRBD2. The CDR3 loop spans 18 amino acids. Trimming removed 5 bases from V and 5 bases from J; junction bases left unmatched: 13. Germline values: CDR1 ENHRY, CDR2 SYGVKD. The CDR3 nucleotides read TGTGCCATCAGTCCGGGACTAGCGGGGCGGGTCTATGGAGATACGCAGTATTTT. Translated: CAISPGLAGRVYGDTQYF.

The chain combines TRBV20-1 with TRBJ1-1, with D uncertain. The CDR3 has 14 residues. The germline V and J ends were trimmed by 6 bases and 0 bases, with 14 bases remaining between them. Germline CDR1 reads DFQATT; CDR2 reads SNEGSKA (reference sequence). This CDR3 reads CSAVRATLNTEAFF. CDR3 sequence (DNA): TGCAGTGCCGTTAGGGCGACCCTGAACACTGAAGCTTTCTTT.

This clonotype was seen many times. The chain employs TRBV7-2 and TRBJ2-7, with TRBD2 identical over 10 bases. CDR1 is SGHTA and CDR2 is FQGNSA in the germline V gene. The CDR3 has 16 amino acids. V was pared by 5 bases and J by 0 bases, with 7 bases of the junction left unmatched. CDR3 amino acids: CASSPTSGAVSYEQYF. The DNA of the CDR3 is TGTGCCAGCAGCCCAACTAGCGGGGCTGTCTCCTACGAGCAGTACTTC.

This clonotype was picked up a small number of times. V is TRBV5-1 and J is TRBJ2-5; D is ambiguous. This CDR3 spans 14 amino acids. Germline CDR1 and CDR2: SGHRS and YFSETQ. V lost 3 bases and J 3 bases, leaving 12 bases between the germline ends. The CDR3 spells CASSSRAAEETQYF. The CDR3 nucleotides read TGCGCCAGCAGCTCCCGGGCAGCCGAAGAGACCCAGTACTTC.

This clonotype turned up a few times. V usage is TRBV6-5 and J usage is TRBJ2-1, with a possible D match to TRBD2 (6 bases). V lost 6 bases to trimming and J lost 3 bases, with 9 bases between them. CDR1 and CDR2 (germline): MNHEY, SVGAGI. The CDR3 runs 13 residues. The CDR3 sequence: CASRKGGYNEQFF. The CDR3 nucleotides are TGTGCCAGCAGAAAGGGAGGCTACAATGAGCAGTTCTTC.

This clonotype was recorded a few times. The junction departs from the called germline gene at one end, perhaps through a read error. The rearrangement uses TRBV29-1 and TRBJ1-2, with D unclear. Germline lookup yields CDR1 SQVTM and CDR2 ANQGSEA. CDR3 length equals 11 residues. The CDR3 is CSVPHAGPTFF. The CDR3 nucleotides read TGCAGCGTTCCGCACGCTGGGCCCACCTTCTTC.

This clonotype was detected only a few times. The rearrangement links TRBV20-1 to TRBJ2-2; D gene ambiguous. CDR1 and CDR2 from the germline V gene are DFQATT and SNEGSKA (reference sequence). The CDR3 sequence is 11 residues long. V was trimmed by 4 bases and J by 6 bases, leaving 6 bases between them. CDR3 region: CSAKSAGELFF. In DNA form, the CDR3 reads TGCAGTGCTAAGTCGGCCGGGGAGCTGTTTTTT.

The table lists this clonotype with a few counts. Germline is not matched at one junction end, which may reflect a read error. The V and J genes are TRBV24-1 and TRBJ2-2, with TRBD1 as a possible D gene (6 bases). Germline CDR1 and CDR2: KGHDR and SFDVKD. This CDR3 comprises 14 residues. The CDR3 is CATRGRSNTGELFF. CDR3 nucleotide sequence: TGTGCGACCAGGGGACGTTCGAACACCGGGGAGCTGTTTTTT.

This clonotype has just a few counts. The chain combines TRBV7-8 with TRBJ2-5; perhaps D is TRBD1 or TRBD2 (5 bases each). Germline lookup yields CDR1 SGHVS and CDR2 FQNEAQ. CDR3 length: 15 residues. Trimming took off 5 bases at V and 4 bases at J, with 17 bases between the two ends. The CDR3 spells CASSTLGDIRETQYF. CDR3 in DNA: TGTGCCAGCAGCACGCTGGGGGATATCAGAGAGACCCAGTACTTC.

The chain has TRBV27 and TRBJ1-2; no clear D. Trimming shortened V by 2 bases and J by 3 bases, and 16 bases separated the two germline ends. CDR3 size: 16 residues. Germline CDR1 MNHEY, CDR2 SMNVEV (reference sequence). CDR3 DNA: TGTGCCAGCAGTTTAAATGGTGGCACGGACTACTATGGCTACACCTTC. Its protein product is CASSLNGGTDYYGYTF.

V gene TRBV6-1 combines with J gene TRBJ1-5; D unresolved. The CDR3 runs to 14 residues. Germline CDR1 MNHNS, CDR2 SASEGT. Trimming shortened V by 5 bases and J by 4 bases, and 12 bases separated the two germline ends. DNA of the CDR3: TGTGCCAGCAGTCCCTGGGCCCAAAATCAGCCCCAGCATTTT. This codes for CASSPWAQNQPQHF.

This clonotype showed up just a few times. The gene calls are TRBV7-3 and TRBJ2-1; 8 bases map to TRBD2. The V gene's germline CDR1 is SGHTA and CDR2 FQGTGA. The trim removed 2 bases at V and 5 bases at J, leaving 5 bases unmatched. The CDR3 contains 15 residues. Here the CDR3 reads CASSLGSGGHNEQFF. The CDR3 DNA sequence: TGTGCCAGCAGCTTAGGGAGCGGGGGTCACAATGAGCAGTTCTTC.

In this sample, this clonotype turned up a few times. The rearrangement uses TRBV20-1 and TRBJ1-2; TRBD1 aligns across 8 bases. Trimming removed 5 bases from V and 4 bases from J; junction bases left unmatched: 9. The CDR3 loop spans 14 amino acids. Per the germline V gene, CDR1 is DFQATT and CDR2 is SNEGSKA (reference sequence). Here the CDR3 DNA reads TGCAGTGCTGTTCAGGGGGCGCAGTCCTATGGCTACACCTTC. The encoded protein is CSAVQGAQSYGYTF.

The chain has TRBV19 and TRBJ1-2; D uncertain. The germline V and J ends were trimmed by 3 bases and 2 bases, with 10 bases remaining between them. The CDR3 is made up of 14 amino acids. Germline assignment: CDR1 LNHDA and CDR2 SQIVND (reference sequence). CDR3 sequence reads: CASSIRPDNYGYTF. The CDR3 DNA follows: TGTGCCAGTAGTATCCGCCCGGACAACTATGGCTACACCTTC.

Ten or more counts support this clonotype. The genes are TRBV4-3 and TRBJ1-1, with D unresolved. CDR1 and CDR2 (germline): LGHNA, YSLEER. V lost 0 bases, J lost 0 bases, and 2 bases lay in between. The CDR3 covers 13 residues. For the CDR3, the DNA is TGCGCCAGCAGCCAAGATCTGAACACTGAAGCTTTCTTT. It codes for CASSQDLNTEAFF.

This clonotype occurred many times. The rearrangement links TRBV11-2 to TRBJ2-1, with 10 nucleotides matching TRBD1. The CDR3 runs 20 residues. The J segment lost 4 bases and the V segment lost 5 bases, leaving 20 bases of the junction unmatched. Germline V CDR1 and CDR2: SGHAT, FQNNGV. The DNA for the CDR3 is TGTGCCAGCAGCCTATTAGGGGGACAGGGGATGTTGGTTGGGTACAATGAGCAGTTCTTC. Its translation is CASSLLGGQGMLVGYNEQFF.

This sequence joins TRBV4-3 and TRBJ1-2, with 9 bases fitting TRBD1. There are 14 residues in the CDR3. V dropped 2 bases and J dropped 5; count of bases not matched to a gene: 3. The germline gives CDR1 LGHNA, CDR2 YSLEER. CDR3 sequence reads: CASSQQDRGYGYTF. Written as DNA, the CDR3 is TGCGCCAGCAGCCAACAAGACAGGGGGTATGGCTACACCTTC.

This clonotype was counted many times. The chain joins TRBV11-3 to TRBJ2-1; weak D call: TRBD1 (6 bases). V gave up 5 bases and J gave up 0 bases, with 14 bases separating them. Germline CDR1 and CDR2: SGHNT and YENEEA. This CDR3 is built from 16 residues. This CDR3 is CASSVGQSSSYNEQFF. The CDR3 DNA reads TGTGCCAGCAGCGTTGGACAGTCGAGCTCCTACAATGAGCAGTTCTTC.

This chain links TRBV20-1 with TRBJ1-1; D is possibly TRBD1 (5 bases). Germline assignment: CDR1 DFQATT and CDR2 SNEGSKA (reference sequence). Trimming removed 0 bases at V and 2 bases at J, with 16 bases between. The CDR3 runs 16 residues. This CDR3 reads CSAREGWVRANTEAFF. The DNA of the CDR3 is TGCAGTGCTAGAGAAGGGTGGGTCAGGGCCAACACTGAAGCTTTCTTT.

The chain combines TRBV7-9 with TRBJ2-4, with D tentatively TRBD2 (5 bases). From germline, CDR1 is SEHNR and CDR2 FQNEAQ (reference sequence). Trimming removed 4 bases at V and 8 bases at J, with 12 bases between. The CDR3 loop spans 13 amino acids. The CDR3 bases are TGTGCCAGCAGCTCCAGACCGGGATACATTCAGTACTTC. Protein sequence: CASSSRPGYIQYF. Filled out from reference TRBV7-9 and TRBJ2-4, the complete variable domain reads DTGVSQNPRHKITKRGQNVTFRCDPISEHNRLYWYRQTLGQGPEFLTYFQNEAQLEKSRLLSDRFSAERPKGSFSTLEIQRTEQGDSAMYLCASSSRPGYIQYFGAGTRLSVL.

The sample holds a few counts of this clonotype. The chain uses TRBV4-1 and TRBJ2-7, with 10 bases aligning to TRBD2. Germline V gene data show CDR1 as MGHRA and CDR2 as YSYEKL. V gave up 0 bases and J gave up 3 bases; unmatched junction bases: 8. The length of the CDR3 is 17 residues. CDR3 bases: TGCGCCAGCAGCCAAGATCTAGGTAGCGGGGGGTTCTACGAGCAGTACGTC. Protein sequence: CASSQDLGSGGFYEQYV.

The CDR3 spells CASSGGQGSGNTIYF. CDR3 sequence (DNA): TGTGCCAGCAGCGGAGGACAGGGTTCGGGAAACACCATATATTTT. The genes are TRBV7-9 and TRBJ1-3, with TRBD1 matching over 8 bases. The CDR3 has 15 amino acids. Germline loops: CDR1 SEHNR, CDR2 FQNEAQ (reference sequence). J gave up 4 bases and V 5 bases, and 7 bases lay outside the gene matches.

This clonotype was found a few times. The V call is TRBV6-2 or TRBV6-3, the J call TRBJ2-3; 11 bases align to TRBD2. Germline V CDR1 and CDR2: MNHEY, SVGEGT. There are 14 residues in the CDR3. The V and J ends lost 6 bases and 6 bases, in that order; junction bases with no gene match: 5. This CDR3 is CASSTSGGQDTQYF. DNA for the CDR3: TGTGCCAGCAGCACTAGCGGGGGCCAGGATACGCAGTATTTT.

This clonotype was detected only a few times. The chain combines TRBV11-2 with TRBJ2-7; a weak D match, TRBD2 (5 bases). Germline CDR1 SGHAT, CDR2 FQNNGV. The CDR3 covers 14 residues. Trimming took 1 base from V and 3 from J, leaving 10 bases between them. CDR3 residues: CASSLAPEGYEQYF. CDR3 sequence (DNA): TGTGCCAGCAGCTTAGCTCCTGAGGGCTACGAGCAGTACTTC.

This clonotype has just a few counts. The rearrangement links TRBV5-1 to TRBJ2-3, with 12 bases aligning to TRBD2. V shed 4 bases, J shed 5 bases, and the junction held 14 bases outside the gene matches. CDR3 length equals 18 residues. CDR1 and CDR2 (germline): SGHRS, YFSETQ. CDR3 amino acids: CASSPYWASGGARDTQYF. In DNA, the CDR3 is TGCGCCAGCAGCCCCTATTGGGCTAGCGGGGGGGCCAGAGATACGCAGTATTTT. Supplemented by reference TRBV5-1 and TRBJ2-3, the full variable domain reads KAGVTQTPRYLIKTRGQQVTLSCSPISGHRSVSWYQQTPGQGLQFLFEYFSETQRNKGNFPGRFSGRQFSNSRSEMNVSTLELGDSALYLCASSPYWASGGARDTQYFGPGTRLTVL.

This rearrangement joins TRBV6-1 to TRBJ2-3; D is unresolved. Germline CDR1 reads MNHNS; CDR2 reads SASEGT. Trimming left V 10 bases short and J 4 bases short, with 12 bases between. CDR3 length equals 12 residues. CDR3 in amino acids: CAITSPADTQYF. The CDR3 DNA sequence: TGTGCCATCACAAGCCCCGCAGATACGCAGTATTTT.

V usage is TRBV4-3 and J usage is TRBJ1-1; D is unclear. V was shortened by 0 bases and J by 5 bases, with 13 bases between the two germline ends. The CDR3 has 15 amino acids. The germline V gene has CDR1 LGHNA and CDR2 YSLEER. For the CDR3, the DNA is TGCGCCAGCAGCCAAGAGACCGTGATTGCAACTGAAGCTTTCTTT. It is translated as CASSQETVIATEAFF.

This clonotype was counted a few times. The chain has TRBV20-1 and TRBJ2-7; 8 nucleotides line up with TRBD1. Losses at the gene ends were 0 bases for V and 8 bases for J; bases not matched to a gene: 3. CDR1 and CDR2 (germline): DFQATT, SNEGSKA (reference sequence). CDR3 size: 12 residues. CDR3 region: CSARDRQGQQYV. The CDR3 DNA sequence: TGCAGTGCTAGAGACAGACAGGGGCAGCAGTACGTC.

This sequence joins TRBV7-2 and TRBJ1-2, with D unresolved. V gave up 0 bases and J gave up 4 bases, with 9 bases separating them. From germline, CDR1 is SGHTA and CDR2 FQGNSA. The CDR3 contains 14 residues. This CDR3 is CASSLARAGYGYTF. DNA for the CDR3: TGTGCCAGCAGCTTAGCTAGGGCCGGCTATGGCTACACCTTC.

This rearrangement joins TRBV5-1 to TRBJ2-3, with a tentative D call TRBD1 (5 bases). Germline V gene sequence: CDR1 SGHRS, CDR2 YFSETQ. Trimming stripped 5 bases from V and 5 bases from J, with 9 bases between. The CDR3 is 12 amino acids. This chain's CDR3 is CASRVRGDTQYF. The CDR3 DNA reads TGCGCCAGCAGAGTAAGGGGAGATACGCAGTATTTT.

In this sample, this clonotype turned up many times. The V call is TRBV18, the J call TRBJ2-1; 8 positions match TRBD1. The CDR3 sequence is 13 residues long. In germline, CDR1 is KGHSH, CDR2 LQKENI. With V trimmed by 3 bases and J by 12 bases, 7 bases remained unmatched. In nucleotides, the CDR3 is TGTGCCAGCTCACCTCCACAGGGGGTCGTGCAGTTCTTC. This encodes CASSPPQGVVQFF.

This chain connects TRBV6-5 to TRBJ2-2; weak D call: TRBD2 (5 bases). The germline V gene encodes CDR1 MNHEY and CDR2 SVGAGI. The CDR3 loop spans 14 amino acids. V lost 7 bases and J lost 1, with 10 bases in between. The CDR3 region has the DNA TGTGCCAGCACCGGCGCGGGGAACACCGGGGAGCTGTTTTTT. It is translated as CASTGAGNTGELFF.